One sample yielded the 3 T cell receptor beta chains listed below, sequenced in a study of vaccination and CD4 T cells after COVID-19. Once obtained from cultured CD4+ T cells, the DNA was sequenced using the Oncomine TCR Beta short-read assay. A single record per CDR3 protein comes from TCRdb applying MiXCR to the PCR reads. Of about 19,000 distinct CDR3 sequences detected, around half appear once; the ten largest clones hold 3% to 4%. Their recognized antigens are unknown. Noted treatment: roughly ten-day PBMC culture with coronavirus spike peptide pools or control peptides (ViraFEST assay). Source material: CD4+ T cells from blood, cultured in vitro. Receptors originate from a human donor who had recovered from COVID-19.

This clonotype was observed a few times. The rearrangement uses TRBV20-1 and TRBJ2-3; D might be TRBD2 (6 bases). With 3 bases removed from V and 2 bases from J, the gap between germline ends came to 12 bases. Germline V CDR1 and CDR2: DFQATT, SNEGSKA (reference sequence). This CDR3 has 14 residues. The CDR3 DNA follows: TGCAGTGCTAGGGGGGGTGTGGCCACAGATACGCAGTATTTT. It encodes CSARGGVATDTQYF.

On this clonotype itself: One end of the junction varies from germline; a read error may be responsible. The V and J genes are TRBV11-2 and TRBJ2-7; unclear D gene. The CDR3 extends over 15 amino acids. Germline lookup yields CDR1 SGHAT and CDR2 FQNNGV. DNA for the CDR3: TGCGCCAGCAGCCAAGAGCTCCGCAGCTCCTACGAGCAGTACTTC. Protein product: CASSQELRSSYEQYF.

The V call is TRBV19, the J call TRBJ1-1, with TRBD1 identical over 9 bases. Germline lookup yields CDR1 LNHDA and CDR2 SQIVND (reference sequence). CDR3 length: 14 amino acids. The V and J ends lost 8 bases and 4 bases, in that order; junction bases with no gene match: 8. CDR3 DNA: TGTGCCAGTGGAGCTACAGGGGGCGGCACTGAAGCTTTCTTT. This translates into CASGATGGGTEAFF.